The 20 T cell receptor beta chains below all came from one sample that was sequenced in a study of regulatory T cells in long-lasting Graves disease. Construction of TCR beta libraries relied on iRepertoire HTBI primers and on Arm-PCR targeting CDR3 regions. TCRdb recomputed calls from the multiplex PCR reads with MiXCR, one row per CDR3 protein. The sample yields 300,000 to 400,000 distinct CDR3 sequences, approximately 15% seen once. Sample time point: newly diagnosed GD, antithyroid drugs for less than 3 months. Preparation of the TCR library used RNA extracted from PBMCs. The sample was also reused in another study, on T cells in Graves' hyperthyroidism and ophthalmopathy.

The sequencing here drew on peripheral blood mononuclear cells (PBMCs), taken at new diagnosis, from a patient treated with antithyroid drugs. The receptors here all came from a man aged 35-49 years with Graves disease.

The J gene is TRBJ1-2, the V gene TRBV18; 9 bases map to TRBD1. V dropped 5 bases and J dropped 1; count of bases not matched to a gene: 8. The CDR3 runs 16 residues. Per germline, CDR1 KGHSH and CDR2 LQKENI. In nucleotides, the CDR3 is TGTGCCAGCTCATCCACGGGACAGGGTCGTAACTATGGCTACACCTTC. Amino acids: CASSSTGQGRNYGYTF.

The table lists this clonotype with many counts. The chain carries TRBV12-3 or TRBV12-4 and TRBJ2-5, with 8 bases matching TRBD1. J gave up 6 bases and V 5 bases, and 5 bases lay outside the gene matches. CDR3 length equals 13 residues. This CDR3 reads CASSPGQGQTQYF. For the CDR3, the DNA is TGTGCCAGCAGTCCCGGACAGGGCCAGACCCAGTACTTC.

Remarks on this clonotype: A much larger clonotype is one base distant, so this may be a read error. The J gene is TRBJ2-1, the V gene TRBV6-5; a weak D match, TRBD2 (6 bases). Germline values: CDR1 MNHEY, CDR2 SVGAGI. This CDR3 spans 16 amino acids. The ends were cut back, 2 bases at V and 6 bases at J, with 17 bases in the middle. CDR3 DNA sequence: TGTGCCAGCAGTTACCCCAGACTAGTGGGGGGCAATGAGCAGTTCTTC. It encodes CASSYPRLVGGNEQFF.

This clonotype was counted ten times or more. The V gene is TRBV20-1, the J gene TRBJ2-7; D tentatively fits TRBD1 or TRBD2 (5 bases each). Germline assignment: CDR1 DFQATT and CDR2 SNEGSKA (reference sequence). The CDR3 runs 15 residues. The germline V and J ends were trimmed by 1 base and 2 bases, with 15 bases remaining between them. CDR3 sequence (DNA): TGCAGTGCTAGAGCCCCTTCGGGGCTCCCCTACGAGCAGTACTTC. This sequence encodes CSARAPSGLPYEQYF.

This clonotype turned up a few times. CDR3 region: CAYHHYGYTF. CDR3 DNA: TGTGCCTACCACCACTATGGCTACACCTTC. The V and J genes are TRBV30 and TRBJ1-2; no definite D call. The V gene lost 7 bases and the J gene lost 3 bases, with 6 bases spanning the gap. CDR3 size: 10 residues. CDR1 and CDR2 (germline): GTSNPN, SVGIG (reference sequence).

Many counts were recorded for this clonotype. This chain joins TRBV2 and TRBJ2-7; 13 nucleotides match TRBD2. This CDR3 spans 17 amino acids. Per the germline V gene, CDR1 is SNHLY and CDR2 is FYNNEI. V shed 6 bases, J shed 0 bases, and the junction held 8 bases outside the gene matches. The CDR3 sequence is CASRAGLAGRISYEQYF. The CDR3 DNA is TGTGCCAGCAGGGCGGGACTAGCGGGGCGAATCTCCTACGAGCAGTACTTC. The entire variable domain, with the rest obtained from reference TRBV2 and TRBJ2-7, is as follows: EPEVTQTPSHQVTQMGQEVILRCVPISNHLYFYWYRQILGQKVEFLVSFYNNEISEKSEIFDDQFSVERPDGSNFTLKIRSTKLEDSAMYFCASRAGLAGRISYEQYFGPGTRLTVT.

This clonotype was counted between two and nine times. The chain joins TRBV9 to TRBJ2-1; D not resolved. CDR1 is SGDLS and CDR2 is YYNGEE in the germline V gene. This CDR3 is 15 amino acids long. V shed 4 bases and J shed 7 bases, with 18 bases lying between them. CDR3 region: CASSLDAESINEQFF. The CDR3 coding sequence is TGTGCCAGCAGCTTAGATGCCGAGAGTATAAATGAGCAGTTCTTC.

This clonotype was detected ten times or more. The gene calls are TRBV24-1 and TRBJ1-2; D is unclear. The V gene lost 2 bases and the J gene lost 3 bases, with 3 bases spanning the gap. The CDR3 consists of 12 residues. In germline, CDR1 is KGHDR, CDR2 SFDVKD. This CDR3 is CATSDSDYGYTF. CDR3 bases: TGTGCCACCAGTGATTCCGACTATGGCTACACCTTC.

This clonotype was counted at least ten times. One end of the junction varies from germline; a read error may be responsible. The chain links TRBV12-3 or TRBV12-4 to TRBJ2-3, with D perhaps TRBD1 (6 bases). The CDR3 runs to 13 residues. CDR3 nucleotide sequence: TGTGCCAGCAGTCCCCGGACAGTCTCGAGGTTGGATTTT. Translated: CASSPRTVSRLDF.

This clonotype was observed at least ten times. CDR3 residues: CSARYGVQETQYF. The CDR3 DNA follows: TGCAGTGCTAGATACGGGGTCCAAGAGACCCAGTACTTC. The V call is TRBV20-1, the J call TRBJ2-5, with a tentative D call TRBD2 (5 bases). Germline V gene sequence: CDR1 DFQATT, CDR2 SNEGSKA (reference sequence). V was shortened by 2 bases and J by 1 base, with 8 bases between the two germline ends. CDR3 size: 13 residues.

In its sample, this clonotype was seen a few times. The chain uses TRBV7-3 and TRBJ2-3, with 8 positions matching TRBD2. Germline trimming cut 4 bases from V and 1 base from J; bases unmatched to any gene: 7. The CDR3 loop spans 16 amino acids. In germline, CDR1 is SGHTA, CDR2 FQGTGA. The CDR3 region is CASSSRGTRRTDTQYF. The CDR3 nucleotides read TGTGCCAGCAGCTCCAGAGGGACTAGACGCACAGATACGCAGTATTTT.

This clonotype was picked up many times. The chain uses TRBV6-2 or TRBV6-3 and TRBJ1-1; possible D gene TRBD1, 5 bases. Germline assignment: CDR1 MNHEY and CDR2 SVGEGT. The CDR3 totals 14 residues. V gave up 6 bases and J gave up 0 bases, with 11 bases separating them. The DNA of the CDR3 is TGTGCCAGCAGACACCGAGGGGTGAACACTGAAGCTTTCTTT. Its translation: CASRHRGVNTEAFF.

This clonotype has ten or more counts. The chain couples TRBV7-3 to TRBJ1-6; tentative D call: TRBD1 (5 bases). This CDR3 is 19 amino acids long. The V gene's germline CDR1 is SGHTA and CDR2 FQGTGA. The ends were cut back, 4 bases at V and 7 bases at J, with 26 bases in the middle. The CDR3 region has the DNA TGTGCCAGCAGCTCCCAAACCGCCGAAGGAGGGGTCGAAAATTCACCCCTCCACTTT. It is translated as CASSSQTAEGGVENSPLHF.

The CDR3 nucleotides read TGCGCCAGCAGCCAAGAAGTTAGGCGGGGGCCTAACAATGAGCAGTTCTTC. As protein: CASSQEVRRGPNNEQFF. The chain recombines TRBV4-1 with TRBJ2-1, with a possible D match to TRBD2 (7 bases). Germline V gene data show CDR1 as MGHRA and CDR2 as YSYEKL. Trimming stripped 0 bases from V and 5 bases from J, with 17 bases between. The CDR3 length is 17 residues.

This clonotype was counted many times. CDR3 coding DNA: TGTGCCAGCTTGCCGTGGTCGGGAGGCAATCAGCCCCAGCATTTT. Translation gives CASLPWSGGNQPQHF. This sequence joins TRBV6-1 and TRBJ1-5; no reliable D call. The CDR3 sequence is 15 residues long. Germline V gene sequence: CDR1 MNHNS, CDR2 SASEGT. V shed 8 bases and J shed 2 bases, with 16 bases lying between them.

This clonotype was found a few times. The chain has TRBV12-3 or TRBV12-4 and TRBJ2-2; 10 bases are a match to TRBD2. Trimming at V came to 6 bases and at J to 1 base, leaving 11 bases not matched to a gene. This CDR3 comprises 18 residues. CDR3 bases: TGTGCCAGCAGACTGAGCGGGGGGGCCGCTGAGAACACCGGGGAGCTGTTTTTT. This gives the protein CASRLSGGAAENTGELFF.

This clonotype appeared many times. The J gene is TRBJ1-5, the V gene TRBV6-1, with D possibly TRBD1 on 5 matching bases. The germline V gene has CDR1 MNHNS and CDR2 SASEGT. V gave up 7 bases and J gave up 1 base, with 11 bases separating them. CDR3 length: 14 amino acids. DNA of the CDR3: TGTGCCAGCACCGACGACAGAAGCAATCAGCCCCAGCATTTT. Its translation is CASTDDRSNQPQHF.

There are a few counts of this clonotype. The V and J genes are TRBV5-1 and TRBJ1-4; D is uncertain. Deletions cut 5 bases from V and 8 bases from J, with 19 bases between. This CDR3 has 15 residues. In germline, CDR1 is SGHRS, CDR2 YFSETQ. The CDR3 DNA is TGCGCCAGCAGAGGTGTTGGAGCCCAGTCGGAAAAACTGTTTTTT. Translated: CASRGVGAQSEKLFF.

The sample holds many counts of this clonotype. The V gene is TRBV2, the J gene TRBJ1-4; the D gene is possibly TRBD1 (6 bases). This CDR3 contains 14 residues. CDR1 and CDR2 from the germline V gene are SNHLY and FYNNEI. V was clipped by 6 bases and J by 5 bases, with 13 bases between them. CDR3 amino acids: CASRSGVFNEKLFF. CDR3 coding DNA: TGTGCCAGCAGGTCAGGGGTCTTCAATGAAAAACTGTTTTTT.

This clonotype was seen ten or more times. This chain links TRBV11-3 with TRBJ2-3, with 8 bases fitting TRBD2. The CDR3 loop spans 15 amino acids. CDR1 and CDR2 from the germline V gene are SGHNT and YENEEA. After removal of 5 bases from V and 3 bases from J, the junction contained 7 bases not matched to a gene. CDR3 sequence: CASSPPGGLTDTQYF. The CDR3 DNA sequence: TGTGCCAGCAGCCCCCCGGGGGGGCTAACAGATACGCAGTATTTT.